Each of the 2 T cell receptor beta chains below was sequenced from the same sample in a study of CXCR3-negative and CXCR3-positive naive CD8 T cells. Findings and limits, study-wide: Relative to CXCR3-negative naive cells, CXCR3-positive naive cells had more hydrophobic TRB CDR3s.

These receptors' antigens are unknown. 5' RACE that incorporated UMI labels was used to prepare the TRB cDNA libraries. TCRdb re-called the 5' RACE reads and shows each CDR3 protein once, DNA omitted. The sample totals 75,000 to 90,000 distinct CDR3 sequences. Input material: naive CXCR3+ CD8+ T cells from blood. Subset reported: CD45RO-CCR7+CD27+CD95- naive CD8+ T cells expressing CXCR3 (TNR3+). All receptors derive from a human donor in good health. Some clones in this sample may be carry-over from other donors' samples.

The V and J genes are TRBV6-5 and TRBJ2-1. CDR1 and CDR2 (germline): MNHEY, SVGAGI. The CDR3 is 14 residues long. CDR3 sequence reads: CASSYGVTYNEQFF.

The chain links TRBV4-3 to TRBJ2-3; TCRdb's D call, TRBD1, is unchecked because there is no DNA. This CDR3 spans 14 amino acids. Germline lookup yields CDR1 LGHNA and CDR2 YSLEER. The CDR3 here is CASSQGRGDDTQYF.